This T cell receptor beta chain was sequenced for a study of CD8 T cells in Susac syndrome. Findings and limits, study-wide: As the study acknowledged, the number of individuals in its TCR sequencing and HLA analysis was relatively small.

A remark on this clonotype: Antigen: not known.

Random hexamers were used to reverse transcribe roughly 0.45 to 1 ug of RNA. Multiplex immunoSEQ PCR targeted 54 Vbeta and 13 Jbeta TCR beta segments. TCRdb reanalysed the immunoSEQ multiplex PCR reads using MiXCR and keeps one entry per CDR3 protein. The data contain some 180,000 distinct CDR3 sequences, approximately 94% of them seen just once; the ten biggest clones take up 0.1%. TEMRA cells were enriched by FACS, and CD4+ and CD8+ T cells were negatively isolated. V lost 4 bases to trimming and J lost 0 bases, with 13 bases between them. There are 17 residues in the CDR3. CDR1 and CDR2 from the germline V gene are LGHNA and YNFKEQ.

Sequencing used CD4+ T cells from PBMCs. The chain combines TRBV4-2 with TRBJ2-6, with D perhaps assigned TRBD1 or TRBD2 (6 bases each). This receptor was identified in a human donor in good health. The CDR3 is CASSPRGDYSGANVLTF. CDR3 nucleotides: TGTGCCAGCAGCCCGAGGGGGGATTACTCTGGGGCCAACGTCCTGACTTTC.